The 13 T cell receptor beta chains given below trace back to one sample, sequenced in a study of shared clonotypes between healthy human individuals. The method was immunoSEQ multiplex PCR; TCRdb's version includes in-frame clones alone and lacks a portion of them. The repertoire has some 2,400,000 clones, almost 96% of them found once; the top ten carry 0.13%. The sequenced material came from naive CD4+ T cells sorted from blood. Regarding subset: CD45RA+ positively selected. Source of these receptors: a man between 18 and 29 years old in good health.

The chain links TRBV4-1 to TRBJ1-2; TRBD1 might be the D (6 bases). The CDR3 has 16 amino acids. V was trimmed by 0 bases and J by 4 bases, leaving 15 bases between them. Looked up from germline, CDR1 is MGHRA and CDR2 is YSYEKL. CDR3 nucleotides: TGCGCCAGCAGCCAAGAAAATTTGCCAGGGGCCTATGGCTACACCTTC. Protein: CASSQENLPGAYGYTF.

V and J are TRBV7-2 and TRBJ2-5; 15 nucleotides agree with TRBD2. V lost 3 bases, J lost 9 bases, and 5 bases stayed unmatched. Germline V CDR1 and CDR2: SGHTA, FQGNSA. The CDR3 length is 15 residues. The CDR3 DNA follows: TGTGCCAGCAGCTTCGGACTAGCGGGAGGGGGACCCCAGTACTTC. Amino acid sequence: CASSFGLAGGGPQYF.

This chain connects TRBV6-6 to TRBJ2-7; TRBD1 might be the D (6 bases). Between the trimmed V and J ends, which lost 7 bases and 4 bases, there was a span of 14 bases. CDR3 length equals 13 residues. Germline V lookup: CDR1 MNHNY, CDR2 SVGAGI (reference sequence). CDR3 nucleotide sequence: TGTGCCAGCAACAGGGCCCCAGGATACGAGCAGTACTTC. Its translation: CASNRAPGYEQYF.

This clone was picked up one time. The V gene is TRBV5-4, the J gene TRBJ2-2, with D possibly being TRBD2 (6 bases). Trimming took 1 base from V and 1 from J, leaving 11 bases between them. Germline CDR1 is SGHNT and CDR2 is YYREEE (reference sequence). The CDR3 consists of 16 residues. CDR3 loop: CASSLRSGVNTGELFF. In DNA, the CDR3 is TGTGCCAGCAGCTTGCGGTCGGGGGTGAACACCGGGGAGCTGTTTTTT.

About this clone: The sample carries other DNA sequences with the same CDR3. CDR3 bases: TGTGCCAGCAGATTAGCGGGAGAGCAGTTCTTC. The encoded protein is CASRLAGEQFF. The J gene is TRBJ2-1, the V gene TRBV6-5; 8 nucleotides match TRBD2. The V gene end was trimmed by 6 bases and the J gene end by 10 bases; junction bases not matched to a gene: 2. Germline values: CDR1 MNHEY, CDR2 SVGAGI. CDR3 size: 11 residues.

The chain has TRBV11-1 and TRBJ2-5; D is perhaps TRBD1 (5 bases). CDR1 and CDR2 from the germline V gene are SGHAT and FQDESV (reference sequence). This CDR3 comprises 15 residues. Between the trimmed V and J ends, which lost 0 bases and 4 bases, there was a span of 12 bases. The CDR3 DNA is TGTGCCAGCAGCTTAGCCGGCTACCAGGGAGAGACCCAGTACTTC. As protein: CASSLAGYQGETQYF.

Concerning this clone itself: One junction end does not reproduce the germline sequence, and a read error may be involved. The chain recombines TRBV7-9 with TRBJ1-4; D perhaps matches TRBD1 (5 bases). Germline assignment: CDR1 SEHNR and CDR2 FQNEAQ (reference sequence). This CDR3 comprises 14 residues. In DNA, the CDR3 is TGTGCCAGCAGCTTGGAGGGGTTGAATGGAAAACTGTTTTTT. Its protein product is CASSLEGLNGKLFF.

The chain couples TRBV4-3 to TRBJ1-3; D is possibly TRBD1 (5 bases). The length of the CDR3 is 20 residues. Germline values: CDR1 LGHNA, CDR2 YSLEER. Trimming took 2 bases from V and 4 from J, leaving 27 bases between them. CDR3 loop: CASSQQVGVSGVFQGNTIYF. For the CDR3, the DNA is TGCGCCAGCAGCCAACAAGTAGGGGTTTCGGGTGTCTTCCAAGGAAACACCATATATTTT.

This chain links TRBV5-1 with TRBJ2-4; D may be TRBD1 or TRBD2 (5 bases each). The CDR3 is 15 amino acids. From germline, CDR1 is SGHRS and CDR2 YFSETQ. The V and J ends lost 0 bases and 0 bases respectively, with 7 bases between them. The CDR3, as DNA: TGCGCCAGCAGCTTGGAGGGGACAGCCAAAAACATTCAGTACTTC. Translation: CASSLEGTAKNIQYF. The complete variable domain, with remaining parts taken from reference TRBV5-1 and TRBJ2-4, reads KAGVTQTPRYLIKTRGQQVTLSCSPISGHRSVSWYQQTPGQGLQFLFEYFSETQRNKGNFPGRFSGRQFSNSRSEMNVSTLELGDSALYLCASSLEGTAKNIQYFGAGTRLSVL.

V is TRBV9 and J is TRBJ2-2, with 9 bases aligning to TRBD2. J lost 4 bases, V lost 0 bases, and 4 bases had no gene match. The CDR3 length is 16 residues. Germline V gene sequence: CDR1 SGDLS, CDR2 YYNGEE. In DNA, the CDR3 is TGTGCCAGCAGCGTAGGGGCTAGCGGGGCCACCGGGGAGCTGTTTTTT. This sequence encodes CASSVGASGATGELFF.

The rearrangement uses TRBV30 and TRBJ1-2, with 7 bases that match TRBD1. The CDR3 is 15 amino acids. The germline gives CDR1 GTSNPN, CDR2 SVGIG (reference sequence). Trimming removed 1 base from V and 4 bases from J; junction bases left unmatched: 9. Written as DNA, the CDR3 is TGTGCCTGGAGTGAGGTCCGACAGGGCCTCTATGGCTACACCTTC. Its translation is CAWSEVRQGLYGYTF.

V is TRBV5-1 and J is TRBJ2-5; D is possibly TRBD1 (5 bases). V was pared by 0 bases and J by 5 bases, with 11 bases between. The CDR3 has 14 residues. CDR1 is SGHRS and CDR2 is YFSETQ in the germline V gene. CDR3 loop: CASSLDRSRETQYF. CDR3 nucleotide sequence: TGCGCCAGCAGCTTGGACAGGTCCAGGGAGACCCAGTACTTC. Using reference TRBV5-1 and TRBJ2-5 for the parts outside the CDR3, the full variable domain is KAGVTQTPRYLIKTRGQQVTLSCSPISGHRSVSWYQQTPGQGLQFLFEYFSETQRNKGNFPGRFSGRQFSNSRSEMNVSTLELGDSALYLCASSLDRSRETQYFGPGTRLLVL.

The V gene is TRBV28, the J gene TRBJ2-5; 7 bases align to TRBD1. Germline V gene data show CDR1 as MDHEN and CDR2 as SYDVKM. The CDR3 spans 14 residues. The V segment lost 3 bases and the J segment 5 bases; nucleotides outside the gene matches: 6. Written as DNA, the CDR3 is TGTGCCAGCAGTTTTCTAGGGGGCGAGGAGACCCAGTACTTC. It encodes CASSFLGGEETQYF.